The TCR beta chain described here comes from a study of radiation and T cells in renal cell carcinoma. Study-wide context: Nephrectomy followed 15 Gy stereotactic body radiation by 4 weeks.

Specified time point: baseline pretreatment blood. The treatment: 15 Gy SBRT to primary tumor, nephrectomy 4 weeks later. The protocol was immunoSEQ multiplex PCR, while the TCRdb copy is restricted to in-frame clones and leaves out a portion. The table has 150,000 or so clones, around four fifths seen once. This CDR3 has 13 amino acids. The V gene's germline CDR1 is MNHEY and CDR2 SVGAGI. Trimming stripped 6 bases from V and 0 bases from J, with 3 bases between. This receptor was taken from a woman aged 50 to 65 with renal cell carcinoma. This chain joins TRBV6-5 and TRBJ2-6; the D is unclear. This specimen consisted of blood, obtained from a patient whose treatment included radiotherapy and nephrectomy. In nucleotides, the CDR3 is TGTGCCAGCAGGCCCTCTGGGGCCAACGTCCTGACTTTC. Translation gives CASRPSGANVLTF.